This T cell receptor beta chain was recorded in a study of T cell repertoires in cytomegalovirus infection. TCRdb ran MiXCR on the reads and lists one entry per CDR3 protein. Of 200,000 or so distinct CDR3 sequences listed, approximately 28% are singletons. This clonotype was observed a single time. The material sequenced was PBMCs. This sequence originates from a human donor in good health (CMV status not recorded). Some clones in this sample may be carry-over from other donors' samples.

In DNA, the CDR3 is TGTGCCAGCAGCACTTATACCGGGACAGGGGGGGCCGGGGCCAACGTCCTGACTTTC. It encodes CASSTYTGTGGAGANVLTF. V is TRBV11-2 and J is TRBJ2-6; TRBD1 aligns across 11 bases. The CDR3 is 19 amino acids. After removal of 5 bases from V and 4 bases from J, the junction contained 13 bases not matched to a gene. CDR1 and CDR2 from the germline V gene are SGHAT and FQNNGV.